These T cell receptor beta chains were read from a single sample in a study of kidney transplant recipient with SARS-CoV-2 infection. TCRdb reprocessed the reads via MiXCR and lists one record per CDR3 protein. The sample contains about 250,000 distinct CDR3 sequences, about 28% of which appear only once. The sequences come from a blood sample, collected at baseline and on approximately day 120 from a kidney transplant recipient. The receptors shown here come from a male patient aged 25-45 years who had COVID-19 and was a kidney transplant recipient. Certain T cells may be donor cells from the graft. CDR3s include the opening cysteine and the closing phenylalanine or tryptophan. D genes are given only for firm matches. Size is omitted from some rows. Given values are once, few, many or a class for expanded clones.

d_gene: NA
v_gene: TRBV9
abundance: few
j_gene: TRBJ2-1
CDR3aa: CASSGTSLGGEQFF
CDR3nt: TGTGCCAGCAGCGGGACCTCTCTCGGGGGTGAGCAGTTCTTC

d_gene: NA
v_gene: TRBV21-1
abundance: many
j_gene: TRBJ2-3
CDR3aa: CASSVGLATVMQDTQYF
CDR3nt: TGTGCCAGCAGCGTTGGTCTAGCTACAGTCATGCAAGATACGCAGTATTTT

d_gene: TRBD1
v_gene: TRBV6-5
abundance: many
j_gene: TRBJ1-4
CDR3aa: CASRQGAREKLFF
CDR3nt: TGTGCCAGCAGGCAGGGGGCGCGCGAAAAACTGTTTTTT

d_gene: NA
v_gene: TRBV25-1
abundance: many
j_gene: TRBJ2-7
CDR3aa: CASSESGFYEQYF
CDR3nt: TGTGCCAGCAGTGAATCGGGATTTTACGAGCAGTACTTC

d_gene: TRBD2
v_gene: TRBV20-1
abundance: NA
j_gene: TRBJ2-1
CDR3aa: CSAKSRGLAGAVNEQFF
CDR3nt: TGCAGTGCCAAATCCAGGGGACTAGCGGGAGCTGTCAATGAGCAGTTCTTC

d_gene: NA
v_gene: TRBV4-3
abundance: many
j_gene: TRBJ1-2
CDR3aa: CASSVQIGRRKTYGYTF
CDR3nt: TGCGCCAGCAGCGTTCAGATAGGACGTCGAAAGACCTATGGCTACACCTTC

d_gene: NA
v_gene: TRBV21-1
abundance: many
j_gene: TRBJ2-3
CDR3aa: CASRRRIATVMQDTQYF
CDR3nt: TGTGCCAGCAGGAGGCGAATAGCTACAGTCATGCAAGATACGCAGTATTTT

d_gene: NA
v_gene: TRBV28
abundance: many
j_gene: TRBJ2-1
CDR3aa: CASATGAVGKFF
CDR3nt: TGTGCCAGCGCCACCGGGGCGGTGGGGAAGTTCTTC

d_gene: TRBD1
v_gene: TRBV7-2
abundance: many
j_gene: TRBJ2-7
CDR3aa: CASSFSDRGSNEQYF
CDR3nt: TGTGCCAGCAGCTTCTCGGACAGGGGAAGTAACGAGCAGTACTTC

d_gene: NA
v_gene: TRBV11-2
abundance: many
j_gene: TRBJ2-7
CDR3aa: CASSLRLSGNEQYF
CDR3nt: TGTGCCAGCAGCTTAAGGTTATCGGGGAACGAGCAGTACTTC